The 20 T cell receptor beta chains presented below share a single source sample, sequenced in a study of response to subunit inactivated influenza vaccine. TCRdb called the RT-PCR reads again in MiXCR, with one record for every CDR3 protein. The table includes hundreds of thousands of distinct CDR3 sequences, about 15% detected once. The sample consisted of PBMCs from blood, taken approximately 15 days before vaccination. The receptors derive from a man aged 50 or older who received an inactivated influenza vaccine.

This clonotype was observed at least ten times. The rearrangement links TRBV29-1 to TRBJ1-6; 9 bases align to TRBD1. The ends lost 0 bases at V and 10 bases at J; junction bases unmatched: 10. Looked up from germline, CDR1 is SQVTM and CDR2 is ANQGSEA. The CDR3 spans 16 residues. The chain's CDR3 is CSVEDVSDRGYSPLHF. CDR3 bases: TGCAGCGTTGAAGATGTATCGGACAGGGGATACTCACCCCTCCACTTT.

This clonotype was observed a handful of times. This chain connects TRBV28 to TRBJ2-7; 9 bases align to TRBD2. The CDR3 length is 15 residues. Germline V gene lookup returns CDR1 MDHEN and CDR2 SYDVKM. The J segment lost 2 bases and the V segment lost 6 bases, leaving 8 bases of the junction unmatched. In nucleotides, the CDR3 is TGTGCCAGCAGAAATCTAGCGGGACCCCCCTACGAGCAGTACTTC. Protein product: CASRNLAGPPYEQYF.

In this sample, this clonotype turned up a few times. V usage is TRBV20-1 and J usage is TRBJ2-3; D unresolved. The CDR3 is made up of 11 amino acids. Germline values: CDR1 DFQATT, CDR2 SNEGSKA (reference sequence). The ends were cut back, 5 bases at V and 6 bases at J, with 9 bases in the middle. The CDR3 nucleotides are TGCAGTGCTGGGGTCCATGATACGCAGTATTTT. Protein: CSAGVHDTQYF.

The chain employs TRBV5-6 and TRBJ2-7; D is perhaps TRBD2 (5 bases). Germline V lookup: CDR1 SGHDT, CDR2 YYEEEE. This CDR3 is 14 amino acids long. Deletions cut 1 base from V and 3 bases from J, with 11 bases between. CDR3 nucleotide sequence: TGTGCCAGCAGCTTGTACCCCGGGAACTACGAGCAGTACTTC. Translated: CASSLYPGNYEQYF.

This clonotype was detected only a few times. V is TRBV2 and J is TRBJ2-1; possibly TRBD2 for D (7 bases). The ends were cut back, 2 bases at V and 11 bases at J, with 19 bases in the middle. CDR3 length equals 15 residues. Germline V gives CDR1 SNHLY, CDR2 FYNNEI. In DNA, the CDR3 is TGTGCCAGCAGTGAAAGGGGGAGGGCCGATGGAAAGCAGTTCTTC. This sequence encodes CASSERGRADGKQFF.

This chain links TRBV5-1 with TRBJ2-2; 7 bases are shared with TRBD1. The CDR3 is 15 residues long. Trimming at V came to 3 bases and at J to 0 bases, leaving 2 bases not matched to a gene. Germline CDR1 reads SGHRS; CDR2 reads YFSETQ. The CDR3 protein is CASSSGQPNTGELFF. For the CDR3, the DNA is TGCGCCAGCAGCTCGGGACAGCCGAACACCGGGGAGCTGTTTTTT.

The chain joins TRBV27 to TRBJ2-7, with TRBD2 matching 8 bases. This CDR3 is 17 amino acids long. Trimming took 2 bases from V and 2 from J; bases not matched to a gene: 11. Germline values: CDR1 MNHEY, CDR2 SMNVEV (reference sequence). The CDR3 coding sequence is TGTGCCAGCAGTTTAATCCGAGTTGGGCGGGGGGCCTACGAGCAGTACTTC. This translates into CASSLIRVGRGAYEQYF.

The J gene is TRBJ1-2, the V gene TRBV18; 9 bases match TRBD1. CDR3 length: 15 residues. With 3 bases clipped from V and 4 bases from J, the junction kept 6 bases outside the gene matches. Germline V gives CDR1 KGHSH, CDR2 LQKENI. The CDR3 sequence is CASSPGTGNVYGYTF. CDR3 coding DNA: TGTGCCAGCTCACCTGGGACAGGGAACGTCTATGGCTACACCTTC. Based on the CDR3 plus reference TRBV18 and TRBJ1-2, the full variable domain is NAGVMQNPRHLVRRRGQEARLRCSPMKGHSHVYWYRQLPEEGLKFMVYLQKENIIDESGMPKERFSAEFPKEGPSILRIQQVVRGDSAAYFCASSPGTGNVYGYTFGSGTRLTVV.

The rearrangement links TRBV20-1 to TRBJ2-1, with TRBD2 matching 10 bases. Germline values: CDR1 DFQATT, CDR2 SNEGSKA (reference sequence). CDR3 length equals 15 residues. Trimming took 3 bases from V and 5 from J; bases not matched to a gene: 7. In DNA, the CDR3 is TGCAGTGCTAGGGGTGGACTAGCGGTACACAATGAGCAGTTCTTC. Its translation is CSARGGLAVHNEQFF.

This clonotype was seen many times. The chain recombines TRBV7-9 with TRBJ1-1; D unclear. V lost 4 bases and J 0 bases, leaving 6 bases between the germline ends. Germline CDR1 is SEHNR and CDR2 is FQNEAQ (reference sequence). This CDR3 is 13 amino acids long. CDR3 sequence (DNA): TGTGCCAGCAGCTCGAGCATGAACACTGAAGCTTTCTTT. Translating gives CASSSSMNTEAFF.

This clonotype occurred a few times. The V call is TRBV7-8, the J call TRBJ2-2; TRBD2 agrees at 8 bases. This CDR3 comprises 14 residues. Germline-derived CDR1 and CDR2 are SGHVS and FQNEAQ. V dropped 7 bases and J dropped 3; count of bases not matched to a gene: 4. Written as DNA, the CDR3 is TGTGCCAGCAAGCGGGGGCGAGACACCGGGGAGCTGTTTTTT. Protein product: CASKRGRDTGELFF.

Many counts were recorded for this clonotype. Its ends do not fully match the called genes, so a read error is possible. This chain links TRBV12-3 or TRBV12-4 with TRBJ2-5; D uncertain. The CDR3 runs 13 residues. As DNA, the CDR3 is TGCGCCAGCAGCTTGTGGGGTGGGGAGACCCAGTACTTC. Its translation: CASSLWGGETQYF.

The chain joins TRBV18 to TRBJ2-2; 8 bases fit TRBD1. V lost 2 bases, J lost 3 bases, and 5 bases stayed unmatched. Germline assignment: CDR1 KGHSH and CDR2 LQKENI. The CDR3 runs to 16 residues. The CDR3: CASSPYSTGDTGELFF. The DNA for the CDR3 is TGTGCCAGCTCACCATACTCGACAGGGGACACCGGGGAGCTGTTTTTT.

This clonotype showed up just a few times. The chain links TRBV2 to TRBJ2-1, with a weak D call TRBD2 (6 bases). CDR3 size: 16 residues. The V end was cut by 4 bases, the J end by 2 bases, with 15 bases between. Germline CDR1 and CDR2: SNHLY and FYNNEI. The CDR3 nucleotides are TGTGCCAGCAGTGCGTTGGTTTGGGAGGCCTACAATGAGCAGTTCTTC. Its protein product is CASSALVWEAYNEQFF.

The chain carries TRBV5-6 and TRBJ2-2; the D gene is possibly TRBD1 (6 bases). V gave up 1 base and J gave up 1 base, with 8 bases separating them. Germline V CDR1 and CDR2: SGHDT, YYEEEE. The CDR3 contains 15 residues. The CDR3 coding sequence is TGTGCCAGCAGCTTGTGGGGACAGAACACCGGGGAGCTGTTTTTT. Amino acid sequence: CASSLWGQNTGELFF. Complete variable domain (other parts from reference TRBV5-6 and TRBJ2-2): DAGVTQSPTHLIKTRGQQVTLRCSPKSGHDTVSWYQQALGQGPQFIFQYYEEEERQRGNFPDRFSGHQFPNYSSELNVNALLLGDSALYLCASSLWGQNTGELFFGEGSRLTVL.

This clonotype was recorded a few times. CDR3 in amino acids: CASSLDSHGEQYF. The CDR3 coding sequence is TGCGCCAGCAGCTTGGACAGTCACGGAGAGCAGTACTTC. The rearrangement uses TRBV5-1 and TRBJ2-7; the D is unclear. The CDR3 spans 13 residues. The V gene's germline CDR1 is SGHRS and CDR2 YFSETQ. Trimming left V 0 bases short and J 7 bases short, with 11 bases between. Supplemented by reference TRBV5-1 and TRBJ2-7, the full variable domain reads KAGVTQTPRYLIKTRGQQVTLSCSPISGHRSVSWYQQTPGQGLQFLFEYFSETQRNKGNFPGRFSGRQFSNSRSEMNVSTLELGDSALYLCASSLDSHGEQYFGPGTRLTVT.

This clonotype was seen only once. CDR3 nucleotides: TGTGCCAGCTCACCACAGTGGGGGGCTAGCCAGAAAGAGACCCAGTACTTC. It encodes CASSPQWGASQKETQYF. The chain has TRBV18 and TRBJ2-5; D is tentatively TRBD1 or TRBD2 (6 bases each). V lost 1 base and J 3 bases, leaving 18 bases between the germline ends. From germline, CDR1 is KGHSH and CDR2 LQKENI. The length of the CDR3 is 17 residues.

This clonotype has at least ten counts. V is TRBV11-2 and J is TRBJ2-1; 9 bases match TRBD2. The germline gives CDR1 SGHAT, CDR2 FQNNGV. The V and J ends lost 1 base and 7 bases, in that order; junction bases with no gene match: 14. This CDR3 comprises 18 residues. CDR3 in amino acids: CASSLGWVRGRAGNEQFF. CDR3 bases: TGTGCCAGCAGCTTAGGTTGGGTTCGCGGGAGGGCCGGAAATGAGCAGTTCTTC.

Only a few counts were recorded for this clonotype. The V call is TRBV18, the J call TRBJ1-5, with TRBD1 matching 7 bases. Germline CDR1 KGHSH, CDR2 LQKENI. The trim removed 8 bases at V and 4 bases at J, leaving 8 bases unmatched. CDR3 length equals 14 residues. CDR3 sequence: CASSPPGGNQPQHF. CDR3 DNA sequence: TGTGCCAGCAGCCCCCCAGGGGGGAATCAGCCCCAGCATTTT.

In DNA, the CDR3 is TGCGCCAGCAGCCCGCCGACAGCTAACTATGGCTACACCTTC. Residues: CASSPPTANYGYTF. The chain combines TRBV5-1 with TRBJ1-2, with D maybe TRBD1 (5 bases). The CDR3 contains 14 residues. CDR1 and CDR2 from the germline V gene are SGHRS and YFSETQ. V lost 4 bases and J lost 0, with 10 bases in between.